The source of this T cell receptor (beta chain) is a study of tumor-infiltrating lymphocytes in oesophageal squamous cell carcinoma. Via MiXCR, TCRdb re-called the PCR reads, giving one row per CDR3 protein. In the table there are approximately 10,000 distinct CDR3 sequences, around 50% of which are singletons. This clonotype was obtained from a male donor with esophageal squamous cell carcinoma. The source material was esophageal tumor tissue.

CDR3 sequence reads: CASSSQGGTNEKLFF. DNA for the CDR3: TGTGCCAGCAGCTCCCAGGGTGGAACTAATGAAAAACTGTTTTTT. This chain joins TRBV7-3 and TRBJ1-4, with D possibly being TRBD1 (5 bases). The V end was cut by 4 bases, the J end by 1 base, with 10 bases between. CDR1 and CDR2 (germline): SGHTA, FQGTGA. The length of the CDR3 is 15 residues.